This TCR beta chain was observed in a study of T cells in Graves' hyperthyroidism and ophthalmopathy. Study details: Peripheral blood was acquired at first diagnosis, ahead of any therapy whatsoever. Study-level findings and limits: Using 13 V-J features, a model discriminated ophthalmopathy from stable hyperthyroidism. A median around six months before onset, the model predicted ophthalmopathy.

V gave up 6 bases and J gave up 6 bases, with 5 bases separating them. Germline V gene data show CDR1 as SNHLY and CDR2 as FYNNEI. The CDR3 sequence is 11 residues long. Hyperthyroidism was newly diagnosed in patients aged 18 to 65 (duration under 2 months). This clonotype was counted ten times or more. What it binds is not known. The TCR beta CDR3 regions underwent amplification using RNA transcripts as the source. With the HTBI primer set, the TCR CDR3 went through a first round of RT-PCR. TCRdb analysed the multiplex PCR reads with MiXCR anew, one entry per CDR3 protein. The sample includes about 400,000 distinct CDR3 sequences, roughly 25% seen only once; the top ten take 70% to 75%.

The sequence derives from a man aged 50 to 60 with Graves' hyperthyroidism. The rearrangement uses TRBV2 and TRBJ2-2; no reliable D call. The source material was blood. CDR3 bases: TGTGCCAGCAGACTCGCCGGGGAGCTGTTTTTT. Translating gives CASRLAGELFF.